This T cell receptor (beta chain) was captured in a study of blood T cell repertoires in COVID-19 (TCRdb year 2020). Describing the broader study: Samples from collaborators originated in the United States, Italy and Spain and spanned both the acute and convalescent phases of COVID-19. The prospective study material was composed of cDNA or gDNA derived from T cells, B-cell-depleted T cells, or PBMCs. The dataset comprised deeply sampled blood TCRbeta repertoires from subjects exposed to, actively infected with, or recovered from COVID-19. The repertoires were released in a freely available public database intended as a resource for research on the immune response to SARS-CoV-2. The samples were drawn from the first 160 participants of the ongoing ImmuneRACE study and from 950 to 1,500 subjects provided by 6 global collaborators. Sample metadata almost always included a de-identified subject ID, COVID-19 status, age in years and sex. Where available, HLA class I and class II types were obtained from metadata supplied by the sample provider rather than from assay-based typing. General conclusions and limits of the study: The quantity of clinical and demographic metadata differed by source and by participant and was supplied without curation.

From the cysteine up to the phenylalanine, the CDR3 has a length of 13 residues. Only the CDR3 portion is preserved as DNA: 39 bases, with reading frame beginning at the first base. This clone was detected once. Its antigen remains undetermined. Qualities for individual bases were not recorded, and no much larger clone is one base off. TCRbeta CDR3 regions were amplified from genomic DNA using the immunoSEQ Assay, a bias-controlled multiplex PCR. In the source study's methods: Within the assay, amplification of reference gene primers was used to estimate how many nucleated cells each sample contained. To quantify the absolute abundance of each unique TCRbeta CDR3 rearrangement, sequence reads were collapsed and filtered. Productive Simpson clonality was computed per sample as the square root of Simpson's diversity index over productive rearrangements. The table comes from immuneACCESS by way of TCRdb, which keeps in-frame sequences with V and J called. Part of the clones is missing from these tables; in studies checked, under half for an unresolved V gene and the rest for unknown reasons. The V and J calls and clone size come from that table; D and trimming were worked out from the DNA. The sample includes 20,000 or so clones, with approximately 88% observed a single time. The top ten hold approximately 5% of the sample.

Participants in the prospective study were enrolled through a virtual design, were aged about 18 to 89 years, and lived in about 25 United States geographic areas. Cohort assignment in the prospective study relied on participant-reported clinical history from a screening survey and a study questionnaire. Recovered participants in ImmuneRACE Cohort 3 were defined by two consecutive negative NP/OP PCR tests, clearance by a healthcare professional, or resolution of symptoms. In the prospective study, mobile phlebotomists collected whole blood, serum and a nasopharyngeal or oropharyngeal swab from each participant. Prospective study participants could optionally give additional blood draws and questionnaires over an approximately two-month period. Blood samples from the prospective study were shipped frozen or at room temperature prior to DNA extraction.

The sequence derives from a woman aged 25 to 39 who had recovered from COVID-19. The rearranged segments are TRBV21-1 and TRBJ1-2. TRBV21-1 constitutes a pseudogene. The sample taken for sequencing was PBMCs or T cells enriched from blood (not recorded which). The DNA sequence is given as TGTGCCAGCAGCAAAGTTGGAGGTAGAGGCTACACCTTC. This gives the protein CASSKVGGRGYTF.